The present entry profiles one T cell receptor beta chain with its context. The authors' processing: For nucleated cells, counts were estimated from reference gene primer amplification. The protocol was immunoSEQ multiplex PCR, while the TCRdb copy is restricted to in-frame clones and leaves out a portion. V and J calls and clone size are as listed in that table; D and trimming were resolved from the DNA. The profile shows tens of thousands of clones, approximately 87% of them singletons. This sample is part of a study of blood T cell repertoires in COVID-19. Background on the study: Sites in the United States, Italy and Spain provided acute and convalescent COVID-19 samples. PBMCs, B-cell-depleted T cells, or T cells provided the cDNA or gDNA that made up the material.

Germline-derived CDR1 and CDR2 are SNHLY and FYNNEI. With 7 bases removed from V and 5 bases from J, the gap between germline ends came to 9 bases. The CDR3 length is 12 residues. This sequence was found in a human donor in a cohort sampled during active COVID-19. The chain joins TRBV2 to TRBJ2-1; D is perhaps TRBD2 (5 bases). The sample comprised peripheral blood. The CDR3: CASKLLDNEQFF. As DNA, the CDR3 is TGTGCCAGCAAGCTACTAGACAATGAGCAGTTCTTC.